This T cell receptor (beta chain) was sequenced for a study of patients and donors after allogeneic stem cell transplantation. Using its own MiXCR run on the RT-PCR reads, TCRdb lists one record per CDR3 protein. The data contain 70,000 to 95,000 distinct CDR3 sequences, roughly 5.2% of them singletons. Trimming took off 3 bases at V and 7 bases at J, with 9 bases between the two ends. The CDR3 is 12 amino acids. CDR1 and CDR2 from the germline V gene are MDHEN and SYDVKM. This clonotype counts as medium-sized. The origin of this receptor is a human donor who was either an allogeneic HSCT recipient or a stem cell or donor lymphocyte infusion donor (not recorded which). It is not recorded whose cells these are; they may come from a transplant donor. Sequences were obtained from blood, either unsorted or a sorted T cell fraction (not recorded which). The genes are TRBV28 and TRBJ2-5; D gene unclear. CDR3 amino acids: CASSFTRTTQYF. For the CDR3, the DNA is TGTGCCAGCAGTTTTACCAGGACGACCCAGTACTTC.